This T cell receptor beta chain was found in a study of vaccination effects on CD4 cells after COVID-19. Study summary: Each participant received a vaccine that was either BNT162b2 or mRNA-1273, given as two doses.

Trimming shortened V by 0 bases and J by 9 bases, and 13 bases separated the two germline ends. This CDR3 has 14 residues. CDR1 SGHRS and CDR2 YFSETQ come from the germline V gene. Libraries were prepared by immunoSEQ multiplex PCR; TCRdb keeps only in-frame clonotypes and omits some of them. The sample lists approximately 30,000 clones; around three quarters were seen once. After expansion with viral peptide pools in the ViraFEST assay, antigen-specific CD4+ T cells were sequenced. Investigators separated out CD4+ T cells once 9 to 11 days of culture had passed. Neither prior SARS-CoV-2 infection nor positive nucleocapsid antibodies were present in the vaccine recipients. After 1.5 million to 2 million PBMC were placed in each well, they were cultured with around 10 IU/ml IL-2 and approximately 9.7 ug/ml peptides. On both days 3 and 7, half of the culture medium was replaced with IL-2 medium. As concerns this clone: Its cognate antigen is unknown.

Findings and caveats of the study: Substantial clonal contraction characterized both infection- and vaccine-induced clones late after vaccination.

The clonotype was recovered from a human donor who received a COVID-19 vaccine. The sample consisted of CD4+ T cells from PBMCs cultured with SARS-CoV-2 spike peptides, taken before COVID-19 vaccination. The chain has TRBV5-1 and TRBJ1-5; no clear D. Here the CDR3 reads CASSLGAGERPQHF. In DNA form, the CDR3 reads TGCGCCAGCAGCTTGGGGGCGGGCGAGAGGCCCCAGCATTTT.